This T cell receptor beta chain is drawn from a study of CD8+ T cells in alopecia areata. As for the study in general: It was roughly 7-11-week-old female C3H/HeJ mice that received skin from roughly 6-12-month-old C3H/HeJ graft donors with spontaneous alopecia. Study-wide findings and caveats: Lesional scalp exceeded normal scalp in clonality, especially in alopecia totalis/universalis. Sequencing of scalp tissue also captures the resident alphabeta T cells of normal skin.

Once RNA had been extracted, it was reverse transcribed into cDNA to act as the sequencing template. TCRdb's table, derived via immunoSEQ multiplex PCR, lists solely in-frame clones and lacks some. Recorded here are over 100,000 clones, none singletons. Germline V gene lookup returns CDR1 NNHDY and CDR2 SYVADS. The V end was cut by 1 base, the J end by 0 bases, with 11 bases between. This CDR3 contains 15 residues. This clone was picked up a small number of times. Its antigen remains unknown. All gene names here are mouse names. The sequenced fragment ends 4 residues before the CDR3 boundary, so the rest is inferred from the germline J gene.

The clonotype was recovered from a C3H/HeJ mouse with alopecia areata. For this mouse line, the MHC haplotype is H2-k. This sequence joins TRBV13-3 and TRBJ2-7, with a weak D call TRBD2 (6 bases). Input material: lesional skin. CDR3 in amino acids: CASSDWGKDSYEQYF. The CDR3 bases that were read are TGTGCCAGCAGTGATTGGGGGAAAGACTCCTAT.